The T cell receptor (beta chain) under discussion was sequenced for a study of monozygotic twins with inflammatory bowel disease. General observations from the study: Distinguishing T cell subtypes was not possible.

TCRdb reprocessed the 5' RACE reads and reports one entry per CDR3 protein, with no DNA. The listing contains some 450,000 distinct CDR3 sequences. The CDR3 has 13 amino acids. For this clonotype: The antigen remains unidentified.

The receptor comes from a human donor with ulcerative colitis or Crohn's disease, or a healthy co-twin of an affected twin (not recorded which). Sequencing input: blood. V gene TRBV12-3 or TRBV12-4 combines with J gene TRBJ2-1; TCRdb lists TRBD1, though no DNA is available to test this call. This CDR3 is CASSFQGAHEQFF.